One and the same sample provided the 32 T cell receptor beta chains below, sequenced in a study of cytomegalovirus exposure and HLA in healthy donors. Primers: 60 Vbeta forward and 13 Jbeta reverse. The table came from immunoSEQ multiplex PCR; TCRdb's copy has only in-frame clones and leaves some out. The data hold 93,000 or so clones, with approximately 70% observed a single time. Sequenced input: PBMCs. These receptors came from a woman in her forties or fifties in good health and CMV-seronegative.

V and J are TRBV19 and TRBJ2-7; 7 bases are a match to TRBD2. Germline V CDR1 and CDR2: LNHDA, SQIVND (reference sequence). J gave up 7 bases and V 3 bases, and 15 bases lay outside the gene matches. CDR3 length: 16 amino acids. CDR3 loop: CASSIPAGAGAGEQYF. For the CDR3, the DNA is TGTGCCAGTAGTATCCCTGCCGGGGCGGGAGCTGGAGAGCAGTACTTC. Filled out from reference TRBV19 and TRBJ2-7, the complete variable domain reads DGGITQSPKYLFRKEGQNVTLSCEQNLNHDAMYWYRQDPGQGLRLIYYSQIVNDFQKGDIAEGYSVSREKKESFPLTVTSAQKNPTAFYLCASSIPAGAGAGEQYFGPGTRLTVT.

The CDR3: CASRRSRTGASLDTQYF. CDR3 sequence (DNA): TGCGCCAGCCGCCGGTCTCGGACAGGCGCCTCCTTAGATACGCAGTATTTT. This rearrangement joins TRBV5-1 to TRBJ2-3; 7 bases agree with TRBD1. The CDR3 length is 17 residues. Germline V CDR1 and CDR2: SGHRS, YFSETQ. V was clipped by 7 bases and J by 5 bases; unmatched bases: 19.

This CDR3 reads CASNPTGVDTYNEQFF. In DNA, the CDR3 is TGTGCCAGCAACCCGACAGGGGTCGATACCTACAATGAGCAGTTCTTC. The chain couples TRBV27 to TRBJ2-1; 8 bases agree with TRBD1. The CDR3 is 16 amino acids. Trimming took 7 bases from V and 2 from J; bases not matched to a gene: 10. Germline values: CDR1 MNHEY, CDR2 SMNVEV (reference sequence).

The rearrangement links TRBV7-8 to TRBJ1-5; 7 positions agree with TRBD1. The CDR3 sequence is 19 residues long. Germline CDR1 and CDR2: SGHVS and FQNEAQ. After removal of 3 bases from V and 0 bases from J, the junction contained 14 bases not matched to a gene. The CDR3 nucleotides are TGTGCCAGCAGCTTCGGACGACCGGGACAGCTTTTTAGCAATCAGCCCCAGCATTTT. Translating gives CASSFGRPGQLFSNQPQHF.

DNA of the CDR3: TGTGCCAGCAGTTTCCCCGGGGGAAATTACAATGAGCAGTTCTTC. This encodes CASSFPGGNYNEQFF. This chain links TRBV27 with TRBJ2-1, with D maybe TRBD2 (6 bases). Between the trimmed V and J ends, which lost 3 bases and 4 bases, there was a span of 13 bases. Germline loops: CDR1 MNHEY, CDR2 SMNVEV (reference sequence). The CDR3 extends over 15 amino acids.

V usage is TRBV6-6 and J usage is TRBJ2-2; TRBD2 aligns across 7 bases. Germline V gives CDR1 MNHNY, CDR2 SVGAGI (reference sequence). The CDR3 contains 16 residues. J was trimmed by 2 bases and V by 2 bases; bases with no gene match: 5. CDR3 in DNA: TGTGCCAGCAGTTACGGCAGCGGGATTAACACCGGGGAGCTGTTTTTT. It translates to CASSYGSGINTGELFF.

The V and J genes are TRBV9 and TRBJ2-6; D remains unclear. Germline V gene data show CDR1 as SGDLS and CDR2 as YYNGEE. The CDR3 length is 14 residues. V dropped 2 bases and J dropped 1 base, with 4 bases sitting between them. CDR3 sequence: CASSVSSGANVLTF. The CDR3 DNA is TGTGCCAGCAGCGTCTCTTCTGGGGCCAACGTCCTGACTTTC.

This clone was observed a few times. The rearrangement uses TRBV6-6 and TRBJ2-7, with a possible D match to TRBD2 (6 bases). CDR1 is MNHNY, CDR2 SVGAGI, per germline (reference sequence). CDR3 size: 13 residues. V was trimmed by 6 bases and J by 9 bases, leaving 18 bases between them. CDR3 amino acids: CASSLGLTGRQYF. CDR3 coding DNA: TGTGCCAGCAGCCTAGGACTTACCGGGAGGCAGTACTTC.

This rearrangement joins TRBV30 to TRBJ2-7; no reliable D call. The CDR3 is made up of 13 amino acids. The ends were cut back, 0 bases at V and 2 bases at J, with 8 bases in the middle. The germline gives CDR1 GTSNPN, CDR2 SVGIG (reference sequence). CDR3 bases: TGTGCCTGGAGTGTTGGCCAGGCCTACGAGCAGTACTTC. Protein: CAWSVGQAYEQYF.

Points on this clone: A junction end diverges from the germline sequence, so it may reflect a read error. The rearrangement joins TRBV29-1 to TRBJ2-7; 14 positions match TRBD2. Germline V gives CDR1 SQVTM, CDR2 ANQGSEA. The CDR3 sequence is 15 residues long. Here the CDR3 reads CSVMTSGRDQRRIDF. The CDR3 DNA reads as TGCAGCGTGATGACTAGCGGGAGGGACCAGCGGAGAATTGACTTC.

The chain carries TRBV10-3 and TRBJ2-7; the match to TRBD2 covers 9 bases. The CDR3 length is 15 residues. Germline lookup yields CDR1 ENHRY and CDR2 SYGVKD. V shed 2 bases and J 3 bases; nucleotides not matched to a gene: 5. The CDR3 coding sequence is TGTGCCATCAGTGAGCGTAGCGGGAGCGGCTACGAGCAGTACTTC. Its translation is CAISERSGSGYEQYF.

The CDR3 nucleotides read TGTGCCAGCAGTGATGTCGGGGGGCTGGATGAAAAACTGTTTTTT. Its translation is CASSDVGGLDEKLFF. The chain joins TRBV2 to TRBJ1-4, with D possibly matching TRBD1 (6 bases). The V end lost 3 bases, the J end lost 6 bases, and 14 bases lay between the germline ends. Germline lookup yields CDR1 SNHLY and CDR2 FYNNEI. The CDR3 length is 15 residues.

With regard to this clone: Other nucleotide sequences from this sample produce the same CDR3. V gene TRBV27 combines with J gene TRBJ2-7; D unresolved. Germline V gene data show CDR1 as MNHEY and CDR2 as SMNVEV (reference sequence). V shed 4 bases and J shed 3 bases, with 4 bases lying between them. This CDR3 comprises 11 residues. The CDR3 sequence: CASSSGYEQYF. CDR3 coding DNA: TGTGCCAGCAGTTCGGGCTACGAGCAGTACTTC.

This chain links TRBV6-1 with TRBJ2-3; possible D gene TRBD2, 6 bases. Germline lookup yields CDR1 MNHNS and CDR2 SASEGT. The CDR3 covers 16 residues. V gave up 3 bases and J gave up 2 bases, with 15 bases separating them. CDR3 DNA sequence: TGTGCCAGCAGTGATATTGGCGGGATTTACACAGATACGCAGTATTTT. It encodes CASSDIGGIYTDTQYF.

This clone was found once. The V and J genes are TRBV27 and TRBJ2-1; TRBD1 aligns across 7 bases. Trimming cost V 5 bases and J 0 bases; bases outside gene matches: 4. This CDR3 contains 15 residues. Germline V gene sequence: CDR1 MNHEY, CDR2 SMNVEV (reference sequence). The CDR3 DNA is TGTGCCAGCAGTCCACGGACAGGCTCCTACAATGAGCAGTTCTTC. Translating gives CASSPRTGSYNEQFF.

V is TRBV28 and J is TRBJ2-1; 13 nucleotides match TRBD2. Germline lookup yields CDR1 MDHEN and CDR2 SYDVKM. The trim removed 3 bases at V and 1 base at J, leaving 12 bases unmatched. The CDR3 extends over 20 amino acids. The CDR3 DNA sequence: TGTGCCAGCAGTTTGATTCCGGGACTAGCGGGACCGAATTCCTACAATGAGCAGTTCTTC. It translates to CASSLIPGLAGPNSYNEQFF.

This chain links TRBV19 with TRBJ2-3; 8 positions match TRBD2. The CDR3 runs to 15 residues. Germline CDR1 LNHDA, CDR2 SQIVND (reference sequence). Trimming took 10 bases from V and 6 from J; bases not matched to a gene: 15. CDR3 DNA: TGTGCCACAGCCCCCCGGCGGGAGGCCCCCGATACGCAGTATTTT. This codes for CATAPRREAPDTQYF. Supplemented by reference TRBV19 and TRBJ2-3, the full variable domain reads DGGITQSPKYLFRKEGQNVTLSCEQNLNHDAMYWYRQDPGQGLRLIYYSQIVNDFQKGDIAEGYSVSREKKESFPLTVTSAQKNPTAFYLCATAPRREAPDTQYFGPGTRLTVL.

The chain has TRBV10-1 and TRBJ2-7; 7 nucleotides agree with TRBD2. The CDR3 length is 14 residues. With V trimmed by 10 bases and J by 4 bases, 13 bases remained unmatched. Germline-derived CDR1 and CDR2 are WNHNN and SYGVQD (reference sequence). In DNA form, the CDR3 reads TGCGCCACCTATGCGGGAGCGCCAATTTACGAGCAGTACTTC. It is translated as CATYAGAPIYEQYF.

This chain links TRBV6-1 with TRBJ1-6; tentatively, D is TRBD1 (6 bases). The germline CDR1 and CDR2 sequences are MNHNS and SASEGT. This CDR3 contains 14 residues. Trimming pared 4 bases from V and 7 bases from J, leaving 11 bases between. CDR3 protein: CASSVWTVNSPLHF. The CDR3 DNA is TGTGCCAGCAGTGTATGGACAGTCAATTCACCCCTCCACTTT.

The V and J genes are TRBV5-8 and TRBJ2-2, with a weak D call TRBD2 (5 bases). Germline V CDR1 and CDR2: SGHTS, YDEGEE. CDR3 length: 14 residues. V lost 0 bases and J lost 7, with 10 bases in between. The CDR3 coding sequence is TGTGCCAGCAGCTTGGAACTAGGCTACGGGGAGCTGTTTTTT. Amino acid sequence: CASSLELGYGELFF. Filled out from reference TRBV5-8 and TRBJ2-2, the complete variable domain reads EAGVTQSPTHLIKTRGQQATLRCSPISGHTSVYWYQQALGLGLQFLLWYDEGEERNRGNFPPRFSGRQFPNYSSELNVNALELEDSALYLCASSLELGYGELFFGEGSRLTVL.

Only one count was recorded for this clone. This chain uses TRBV2 with TRBJ1-2; a weak D match, TRBD1 (6 bases). Trimming pared 6 bases from V and 4 bases from J, leaving 15 bases between. Germline V CDR1 and CDR2: SNHLY, FYNNEI. This CDR3 comprises 14 residues. CDR3 residues: CASSRTDRTYGYTF. CDR3 DNA sequence: TGTGCCAGCAGCCGGACCGACAGGACCTATGGCTACACCTTC.

Only a few counts were recorded for this clone. The chain carries TRBV6-1 and TRBJ1-2; no clear D. The germline V gene has CDR1 MNHNS and CDR2 SASEGT. Trimming pared 1 base from V and 4 bases from J, leaving 10 bases between. The CDR3 runs to 14 residues. CDR3 amino acids: CASSEVRSFYGYTF. The CDR3 bases are TGTGCCAGCAGTGAAGTAAGGAGTTTCTATGGCTACACCTTC.

The chain combines TRBV7-9 with TRBJ2-3; the match to TRBD2 covers 12 bases. This CDR3 has 19 residues. The germline CDR1 and CDR2 sequences are SEHNR and FQNEAQ (reference sequence). J gave up 2 bases and V 3 bases, and 12 bases lay outside the gene matches. The CDR3 coding sequence is TGTGCCAGCAGCTTGGACGGACTACTAGCGGGAGGAAACACAGATACGCAGTATTTT. Translation: CASSLDGLLAGGNTDTQYF.

The V and J genes are TRBV29-1 and TRBJ2-1, with 15 nucleotides matching TRBD2. V was clipped by 1 base and J by 1 base; unmatched bases: 11. Germline V CDR1 and CDR2: SQVTM, ANQGSEA. CDR3 size: 20 residues. CDR3 amino acids: CSVEAWGLAGGPHSYNEQFF. CDR3 DNA: TGCAGCGTTGAAGCCTGGGGACTAGCGGGAGGTCCTCATTCCTACAATGAGCAGTTCTTC.

V and J are TRBV7-9 and TRBJ2-3; 9 nucleotides align to TRBD1. The CDR3 spans 15 residues. V shed 4 bases, J shed 2 bases, and the junction held 4 bases outside the gene matches. Germline CDR1 is SEHNR and CDR2 is FQNEAQ (reference sequence). CDR3 DNA: TGTGCCAGCAGCTACAGGGGGCAGGACACAGATACGCAGTATTTT. It codes for CASSYRGQDTDTQYF.

V usage is TRBV7-9 and J usage is TRBJ2-1; D perhaps matches TRBD2 (6 bases). Germline V gives CDR1 SEHNR, CDR2 FQNEAQ (reference sequence). V was shortened by 1 base and J by 4 bases, with 11 bases between the two germline ends. The CDR3 extends over 15 amino acids. DNA of the CDR3: TGTGCCAGCAGCTTAGGGCGACTAGTTTACAATGAGCAGTTCTTC. It is translated as CASSLGRLVYNEQFF.

This chain joins TRBV18 and TRBJ2-1; TRBD2 is a possible D gene (6 bases). CDR1 is KGHSH and CDR2 is LQKENI in the germline V gene. The CDR3 has 14 amino acids. V was trimmed by 1 base and J by 7 bases, leaving 11 bases between them. DNA for the CDR3: TGTGCCAGCTCACCACGGGTTGGAGGGAATGAGCAGTTCTTC. Its protein product is CASSPRVGGNEQFF.

The CDR3 sequence: CASSLVQGLLSYNEQFF. The CDR3 bases are TGTGCCAGCAGCTTGGTTCAGGGGCTACTCAGCTACAATGAGCAGTTCTTC. The rearrangement links TRBV5-8 to TRBJ2-1, with TRBD1 as a possible D gene (6 bases). CDR3 size: 17 residues. Germline CDR1 is SGHTS and CDR2 is YDEGEE. The ends were cut back, 0 bases at V and 3 bases at J, with 16 bases in the middle.

The V and J genes are TRBV2 and TRBJ1-4, with TRBD1 as a possible D gene (6 bases). This CDR3 region has 14 residues. Germline V CDR1 and CDR2: SNHLY, FYNNEI. The germline V and J ends were trimmed by 2 bases and 9 bases, with 13 bases remaining between them. The CDR3 region has the DNA TGTGCCAGCAGTGAAACAGGGAACAGTAAAAAACTGTTTTTT. Its translation: CASSETGNSKKLFF.

The rearrangement joins TRBV19 to TRBJ2-2; TRBD1 matches 12 bases. The ends lost 7 bases at V and 6 bases at J; junction bases unmatched: 6. This CDR3 region has 15 residues. The germline gives CDR1 LNHDA, CDR2 SQIVND (reference sequence). Written as DNA, the CDR3 is TGTGCCAGTAAAGGGGGGACAGGGGGCTCCGGGGAGCTGTTTTTT. Protein: CASKGGTGGSGELFF.

J is TRBJ2-1 and V is TRBV28; 7 bases fit TRBD2. The junction had 15 bases not matched to a gene; V was cut back by 3 bases and J by 10 bases. CDR1 is MDHEN, CDR2 SYDVKM, per germline. The CDR3 contains 16 residues. The CDR3 spells CASSLGGEGRFGEQFF. The CDR3 DNA follows: TGTGCCAGCAGTTTGGGTGGGGAGGGGCGCTTCGGGGAGCAGTTCTTC.

This sequence joins TRBV7-2 and TRBJ1-2; weak D call: TRBD1 (6 bases). The length of the CDR3 is 13 residues. Trimming removed 5 bases from V and 5 bases from J, with 12 bases in between. Germline-derived CDR1 and CDR2 are SGHTA and FQGNSA. CDR3 sequence: CASSPRQVYGYTF. The CDR3 DNA sequence: TGTGCCAGCAGCCCGCGACAGGTATATGGCTACACCTTC.